The rows below give T cell receptor beta chains drawn from one sample of a study of blood T cells in healthy people across ages. Each CDR3 protein is one row after TCRdb ran MiXCR on the 5' RACE reads. The table has about 1.4 million distinct CDR3 sequences, around 59% seen once. Sample: blood. Receptor source: a man between 18 and 29 years old in good health. Both conserved end residues are part of each CDR3. Expanded clones get a size class; other rows say once, few or many, or leave the size out.

CDR3aa	abundance	v_gene	j_gene	len
CSASPQRTGASTDTQYF	.	TRBV20-1	TRBJ2-3	17
CASSFRTGFSYEQYF	few	TRBV7-9	TRBJ2-7	15
CASLNRGSEQYF	.	TRBV2	TRBJ2-5	12
CASTRRTAPYEQYF	.	TRBV28	TRBJ2-7	14
CATSDSTSGSQGTQYF	few	TRBV24-1	.	16
CASVSLATENTGELFF	.	TRBV27	TRBJ2-2	16
CASSPLTSGKAKNIQYF	few	TRBV4-2	TRBJ2-4	17
CASSLGQGAREQFF	.	TRBV4-1	TRBJ2-1	14
CASSLSRVDPSYNEQFF	.	TRBV11-2	TRBJ2-1	17
CASSLPGTPNYGYTF	.	TRBV28	TRBJ1-2	15
CASSGRGGNEQYF	.	TRBV4-1	TRBJ2-7	13
CSARSRDRGKETQYF	.	TRBV20-1	TRBJ2-5	15
CSGPTLDGPNEQFF	.	TRBV20-1	TRBJ2-1	14
CASSVLGAQETQYF	once	TRBV25-1	TRBJ2-5	14
CSARDNTYGYTF	.	TRBV20-1	TRBJ1-2	12
CASSQELNRETQYF	.	TRBV3-1	TRBJ2-5	14
CSVEFRTANYGYTF	few	TRBV29-1	TRBJ1-2	14
CASSSATAYNEQFF	once	TRBV2	TRBJ2-1	14
CASSLSREITTNEKLFF	.	TRBV27	TRBJ1-4	17
CASEQGAQSSGANVLTF	once	TRBV6-1	TRBJ2-6	17
CATSRGGESTDTQYF	.	TRBV15	TRBJ2-3	15
CSVEESGGMRGEQYF	.	TRBV29-1	TRBJ2-7	15
CSVVGGGQQRTYEQYF	many	TRBV29-1	TRBJ2-7	16
CASRDHRASRDSPLHF	few	TRBV25-1	TRBJ1-6	16